This is a list of T cell receptor beta chains from one sample in a study of cytomegalovirus exposure and HLA in healthy donors. Assay used: immunoSEQ multiplex PCR; TCRdb lists only in-frame clones, some missing. This sample has 150,000 to 200,000 clones, with roughly 85% found just once. Sequencing was carried out using PBMCs. All receptors derive from a young woman in good health and CMV-seropositive. Each CDR3 is given with its conserved first and last residue. The D gene is left open where the match is weak. A clone size is listed for some rows: how often the clone was seen (once, few, many), or a class if it is expanded.

clone size	D gene	J gene	V gene	CDR3 protein	CDR3 DNA
-	-	TRBJ2-7	TRBV21-1	CASSKRDATSQGAREQYF	TGTGCCAGCAGCAAAAGGGACGCAACTTCCCAGGGGGCGCGGGAGCAGTACTTC
-	TRBD1	TRBJ2-7	TRBV11-3	CASRDFGTGGRQYF	TGTGCCAGCAGGGACTTCGGGACAGGGGGCAGGCAGTACTTC
few	-	TRBJ2-3	TRBV9	CASSQSRSTDTQYF	TGTGCCAGCAGCCAAAGTCGGAGCACAGATACGCAGTATTTT
-	TRBD1	TRBJ1-2	TRBV6-5	CASSNNRGRDYGYTF	TGTGCCAGCAGTAATAACAGGGGGCGCGACTATGGCTACACCTTC
-	-	TRBJ2-7	TRBV11-3	CASSSRSRQSSSYEQYF	TGTGCCAGCAGCTCCCGCTCGAGACAGTCGAGCTCCTACGAGCAGTACTTC
once	TRBD2	TRBJ2-7	TRBV29-1	CSVGGLAGGYEQYF	TGCAGCGTTGGGGGACTAGCGGGAGGCTACGAGCAGTACTTC
-	-	TRBJ1-1	TRBV7-9	CASSLGANTEAFF	TGTGCCAGCAGCTTGGGGGCGAACACTGAAGCTTTCTTT
-	-	TRBJ2-7	TRBV29-1	CSVAARFADLRGQYF	TGCAGCGTTGCCGCCCGGTTTGCGGATCTACGAGGGCAGTACTTC
-	TRBD2	TRBJ2-7	TRBV6-1	CASSESGRTYEQYF	TGTGCCAGCAGTGAAAGCGGGAGGACCTACGAGCAGTACTTC
-	-	TRBJ1-4	TRBV28	CASSFYRSEKLFF	TGTGCCAGCAGTTTTTACAGATCTGAAAAACTGTTTTTT
-	TRBD1	TRBJ2-7	TRBV6-5	CASTAGTGLSEQYF	TGTGCCAGCACCGCCGGGACAGGGTTGAGCGAGCAGTACTTC
-	TRBD1	TRBJ1-1	TRBV6-5	CASSTNRGRDPEAFF	TGTGCCAGCAGTACCAACAGGGGACGGGATCCTGAAGCTTTCTTT
-	TRBD2	TRBJ2-1	TRBV27	CASSSRTSGGGWEQFF	TGTGCCAGCAGTTCAAGGACTAGCGGGGGAGGTTGGGAGCAGTTCTTC
-	TRBD2	TRBJ2-7	TRBV7-9	CASSQLAGDFPSSYEQYF	TGTGCCAGCAGTCAACTAGCGGGAGACTTCCCCTCCTCCTACGAGCAGTACTTC
-	-	TRBJ1-2	TRBV7-9	CASSPLEGSHNYGYTF	TGTGCCAGCAGCCCCCTTGAGGGCAGCCATAACTATGGCTACACCTTC
-	-	TRBJ2-1	TRBV5-1	CASSQGRAFNEQFF	TGCGCCAGCTCACAGGGAAGGGCCTTCAATGAGCAGTTCTTC
-	TRBD2	TRBJ2-7	TRBV5-6	CASSLGTSSNYEQYF	TGTGCCAGCAGCTTGGGGACTAGCAGTAACTACGAGCAGTACTTC
-	TRBD2	TRBJ2-2	TRBV7-7	CASTASGNTGELFF	TGTGCCAGCACGGCTAGCGGGAACACCGGGGAGCTGTTTTTT
-	TRBD1	TRBJ2-7	TRBV5-1	CASSLGGTGDYEQYF	TGCGCCAGCAGCTTGGGGGGGACAGGGGATTACGAGCAGTACTTC
-	-	TRBJ2-1	TRBV10-3	CAIQQGTNEQFF	TGTGCCATCCAACAGGGTACCAATGAGCAGTTCTTC
-	TRBD1	TRBJ1-6	TRBV6-5	CASSRGQVSSPLHF	TGTGCCAGCAGTAGAGGACAGGTTTCCTCACCCCTCCACTTT
-	-	TRBJ1-1	TRBV5-4	CASSFHTGSSEAFF	TGTGCCAGCAGCTTCCATACAGGGTCGTCTGAAGCTTTCTTT
few	-	TRBJ1-2	TRBV7-9	CASSLDQNYGYTF	TGTGCCAGCAGCTTAGACCAGAACTATGGCTACACCTTC
few	TRBD2	TRBJ2-1	TRBV27	CASSFGRLAGGDEQFF	TGTGCCAGCAGTTTCGGACGACTAGCGGGAGGGGATGAGCAGTTCTTC
-	-	TRBJ2-3	TRBV21-1	CAGQGRSTDTQYF	TGTGCCGGTCAGGGCCGAAGCACAGATACGCAGTATTTT
-	-	TRBJ1-1	TRBV29-1	CSVLPGALERNTEAFF	TGCAGCGTCTTACCAGGGGCTTTGGAGAGGAACACTGAAGCTTTCTTT
-	TRBD2	TRBJ2-7	TRBV5-8	CASSLTLAGAAEQYF	TGTGCCAGCAGCTTAACTCTGGCGGGAGCGGCCGAGCAGTACTTC
-	-	TRBJ1-5	TRBV19	CASSIVDLGTQHF	TGTGCCAGTAGTATAGTCGACCTCGGGACCCAGCATTTT
-	TRBD1	TRBJ1-5	TRBV4-1	CASSRLQGARQPQHF	TGCGCCAGCAGCAGACTACAGGGGGCCCGACAGCCCCAGCATTTT
-	TRBD1	TRBJ2-2	TRBV12-5	CASGPGQGVTGELFF	TGTGCTAGTGGTCCGGGACAGGGGGTCACCGGGGAGCTGTTTTTT
-	-	TRBJ1-2	TRBV4-2	CASSGGYGYTF	TGTGCCAGCAGTGGAGGATATGGCTACACCTTC
once	-	TRBJ1-2	TRBV15	CATSRDYSQGLDGYTF	TGTGCCACCAGCAGAGATTATTCGCAGGGCTTGGATGGCTACACCTTC
-	-	TRBJ1-1	TRBV19	CASSMGNTEAFF	TGTGCCAGTAGTATGGGCAACACTGAAGCTTTCTTT
few	-	TRBJ2-7	TRBV6-1	CASSEDTGFNEQYF	TGTGCCAGCAGTGAAGATACAGGGTTCAACGAGCAGTACTTC
-	TRBD1	TRBJ1-1	TRBV5-1	CASSSYGTVNTEAFF	TGCGCCAGCAGCTCCTACGGGACAGTAAACACTGAAGCTTTCTTT
-	-	TRBJ1-1	TRBV5-1	CASRVGTKTEAFF	TGCGCCAGCAGAGTAGGGACAAAGACTGAAGCTTTCTTT
-	-	TRBJ2-7	TRBV6-5	CASSGSGSTPYEQYF	TGTGCCAGCAGTGGTTCCGGGAGTACCCCCTACGAGCAGTACTTC
-	TRBD2	TRBJ2-1	TRBV30	CAWSLGLAGTEQFF	TGTGCCTGGAGTCTCGGACTAGCGGGGACTGAGCAGTTCTTC
-	TRBD1	TRBJ2-2	TRBV5-1	CASSLAQGGNTGELFF	TGCGCCAGCAGCTTAGCACAGGGGGGGAACACCGGGGAGCTGTTTTTT
few	TRBD1	TRBJ1-1	TRBV19	CASSTRDRGTDTEAFF	TGTGCCAGTAGTACCCGGGACAGGGGGACGGACACTGAAGCTTTCTTT
-	-	TRBJ1-5	TRBV2	CASTWADDQPQHF	TGTGCCAGCACTTGGGCAGACGATCAGCCCCAGCATTTT
-	-	TRBJ2-5	TRBV2	CASSGSLWDRPAGGPRETQYF	TGTGCCAGCAGTGGCTCGCTGTGGGACAGGCCAGCGGGAGGCCCCCGAGAGACCCAGTACTTC
-	-	TRBJ2-7	TRBV5-1	CASSLEGRAMGEQYF	TGCGCCAGCAGCTTGGAGGGCAGGGCAATGGGAGAGCAGTACTTC
few	-	TRBJ2-1	TRBV7-2	CASREGGGSNEQFF	TGTGCCAGCAGAGAGGGGGGCGGGAGCAATGAGCAGTTCTTC
-	-	TRBJ2-1	TRBV19	CASSIGAGDEQFF	TGTGCCAGTAGTATAGGGGCGGGTGATGAGCAGTTCTTC
-	TRBD2	TRBJ2-7	TRBV6-5	CASSYATSGSDEQYF	TGTGCCAGCAGTTACGCGACTAGCGGGAGCGACGAGCAGTACTTC
few	-	TRBJ1-2	TRBV2	CASTADRGQPGYTF	TGTGCCAGCACGGCCGACCGCGGCCAACCGGGCTACACCTTC
-	-	TRBJ2-1	TRBV9	CASSGKNSYNEQFF	TGTGCCAGCAGCGGGAAAAACAGCTACAATGAGCAGTTCTTC
-	-	TRBJ1-2	TRBV5-1	CASSLVGLSGYTF	TGCGCCAGCAGTTTGGTGGGCCTGAGTGGCTACACCTTC
-	TRBD1	TRBJ1-6	TRBV7-8	CASSQRWGQGNSPLHF	TGTGCCAGCAGCCAGCGGTGGGGACAGGGGAATTCACCCCTCCACTTT
-	-	TRBJ1-2	TRBV5-1	CASSLDRDLGYTF	TGCGCCAGCAGCTTGGACAGGGACCTGGGCTACACCTTC
-	TRBD2	TRBJ2-7	TRBV7-9	CASSRVLAGAYEQYF	TGTGCCAGCAGCCGCGTACTAGCGGGGGCCTACGAGCAGTACTTC
-	TRBD1	TRBJ1-2	TRBV30	CAWSVLYVRTGTNYGYTF	TGTGCCTGGAGTGTACTTTACGTGCGGACAGGGACTAACTATGGCTACACCTTC
-	-	TRBJ2-2	TRBV5-1	CASSQRRSTRVRELFF	TGCGCCAGCAGCCAGAGGCGTAGTACTAGGGTACGGGAGCTGTTTTTT
-	-	TRBJ2-7	TRBV7-2	CASSLTGLSYEQYF	TGTGCCAGCAGCTTAACAGGCCTCTCCTACGAGCAGTACTTC
once	-	TRBJ1-1	TRBV5-1	CASSLGLVKNTEAFF	TGCGCCAGCAGCTTGGGGCTGGTAAAGAACACTGAAGCTTTCTTT
-	-	TRBJ1-1	TRBV7-2	CASSLGPDTRNTEAFF	TGTGCCAGCAGCTTAGGCCCCGATACCAGGAACACTGAAGCTTTCTTT
-	-	TRBJ1-1	TRBV29-1	CSVRRGNTEAFF	TGCAGCGTGAGAAGGGGGAACACTGAAGCTTTCTTT